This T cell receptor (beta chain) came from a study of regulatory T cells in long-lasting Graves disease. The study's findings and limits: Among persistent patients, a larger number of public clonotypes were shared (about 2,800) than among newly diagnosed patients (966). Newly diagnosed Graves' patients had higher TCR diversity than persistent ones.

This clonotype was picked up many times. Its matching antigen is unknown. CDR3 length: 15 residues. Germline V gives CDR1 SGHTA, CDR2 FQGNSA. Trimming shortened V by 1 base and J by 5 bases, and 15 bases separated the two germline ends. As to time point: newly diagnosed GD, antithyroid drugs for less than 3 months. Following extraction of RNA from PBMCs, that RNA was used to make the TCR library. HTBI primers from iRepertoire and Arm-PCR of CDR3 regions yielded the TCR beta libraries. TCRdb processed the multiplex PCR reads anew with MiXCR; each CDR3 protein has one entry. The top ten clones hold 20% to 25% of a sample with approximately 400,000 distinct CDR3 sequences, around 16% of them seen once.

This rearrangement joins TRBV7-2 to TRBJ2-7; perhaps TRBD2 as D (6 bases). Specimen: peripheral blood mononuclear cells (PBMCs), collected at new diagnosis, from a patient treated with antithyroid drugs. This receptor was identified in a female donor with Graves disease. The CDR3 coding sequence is TGTGCCAGCAGCTTAGACCAGGGAGGAGTAAACGAGCAGTACTTC. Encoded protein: CASSLDQGGVNEQYF. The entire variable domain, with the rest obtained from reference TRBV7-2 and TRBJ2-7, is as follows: GAGVSQSPSNKVTEKGKDVELRCDPISGHTALYWYRQSLGQGLEFLIYFQGNSAPDKSGLPSDRFSAERTGGSVSTLTIQRTQQEDSAVYLCASSLDQGGVNEQYFGPGTRLTVT.